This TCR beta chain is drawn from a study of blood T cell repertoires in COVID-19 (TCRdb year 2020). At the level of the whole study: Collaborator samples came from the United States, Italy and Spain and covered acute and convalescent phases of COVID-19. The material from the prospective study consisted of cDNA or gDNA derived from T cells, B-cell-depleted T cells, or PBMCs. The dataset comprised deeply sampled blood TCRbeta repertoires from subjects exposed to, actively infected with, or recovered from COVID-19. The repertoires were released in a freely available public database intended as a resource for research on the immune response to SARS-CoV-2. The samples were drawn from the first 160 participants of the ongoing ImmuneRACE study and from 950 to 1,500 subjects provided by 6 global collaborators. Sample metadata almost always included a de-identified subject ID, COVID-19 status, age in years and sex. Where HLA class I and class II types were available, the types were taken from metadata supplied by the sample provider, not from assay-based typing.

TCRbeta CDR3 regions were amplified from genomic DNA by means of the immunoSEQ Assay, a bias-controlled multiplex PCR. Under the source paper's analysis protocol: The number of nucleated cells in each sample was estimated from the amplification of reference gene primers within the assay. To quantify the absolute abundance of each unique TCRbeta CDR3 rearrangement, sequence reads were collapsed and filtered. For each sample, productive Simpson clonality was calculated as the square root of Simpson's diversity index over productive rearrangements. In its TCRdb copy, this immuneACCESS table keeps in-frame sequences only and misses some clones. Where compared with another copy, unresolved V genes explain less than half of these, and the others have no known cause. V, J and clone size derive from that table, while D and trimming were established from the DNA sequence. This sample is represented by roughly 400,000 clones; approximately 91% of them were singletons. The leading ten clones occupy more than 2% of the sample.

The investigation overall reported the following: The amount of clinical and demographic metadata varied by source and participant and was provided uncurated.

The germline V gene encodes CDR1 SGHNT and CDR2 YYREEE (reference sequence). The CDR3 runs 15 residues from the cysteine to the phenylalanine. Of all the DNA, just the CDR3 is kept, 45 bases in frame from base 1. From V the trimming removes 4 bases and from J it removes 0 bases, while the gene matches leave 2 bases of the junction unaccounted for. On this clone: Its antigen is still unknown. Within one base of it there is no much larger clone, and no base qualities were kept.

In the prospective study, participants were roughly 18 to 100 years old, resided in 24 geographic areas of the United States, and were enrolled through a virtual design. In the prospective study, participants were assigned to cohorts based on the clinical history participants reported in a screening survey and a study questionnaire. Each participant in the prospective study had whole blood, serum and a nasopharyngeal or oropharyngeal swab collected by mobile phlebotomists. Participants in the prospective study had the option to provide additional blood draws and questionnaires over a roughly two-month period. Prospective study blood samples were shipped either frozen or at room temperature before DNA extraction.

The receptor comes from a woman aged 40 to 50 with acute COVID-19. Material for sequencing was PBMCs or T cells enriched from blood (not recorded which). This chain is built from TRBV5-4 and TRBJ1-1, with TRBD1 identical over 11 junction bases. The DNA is TGTGCCAGCAGCACGGGACAGGGGGTGAACACTGAAGCTTTCTTT. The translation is CASSTGQGVNTEAFF.